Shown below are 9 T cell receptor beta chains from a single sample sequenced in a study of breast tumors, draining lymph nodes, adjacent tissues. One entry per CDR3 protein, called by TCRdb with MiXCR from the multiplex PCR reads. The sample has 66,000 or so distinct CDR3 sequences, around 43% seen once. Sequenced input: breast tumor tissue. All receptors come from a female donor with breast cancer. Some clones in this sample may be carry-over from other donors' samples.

Here the CDR3 reads CASSVSGTSGGAPPCSYEQYF. CDR3 nucleotides: TGTGCCAGCAGTGTATCCGGGACTAGCGGGGGTGCACCTCCGTGCTCCTACGAGCAGTACTTC. The V gene is TRBV2, the J gene TRBJ2-7; 14 bases agree with TRBD2. Germline CDR1 SNHLY, CDR2 FYNNEI. Germline trimming cut 4 bases from V and 0 bases from J; bases unmatched to any gene: 17. The CDR3 runs 21 residues.

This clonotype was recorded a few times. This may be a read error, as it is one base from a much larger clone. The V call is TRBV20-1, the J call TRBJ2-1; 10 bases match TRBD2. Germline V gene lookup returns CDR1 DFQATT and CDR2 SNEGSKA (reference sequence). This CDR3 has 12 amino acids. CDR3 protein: CSAGLADNEPFF. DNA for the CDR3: TGCAGTGCCGGACTAGCGGACAATGAGCCGTTCTTC.

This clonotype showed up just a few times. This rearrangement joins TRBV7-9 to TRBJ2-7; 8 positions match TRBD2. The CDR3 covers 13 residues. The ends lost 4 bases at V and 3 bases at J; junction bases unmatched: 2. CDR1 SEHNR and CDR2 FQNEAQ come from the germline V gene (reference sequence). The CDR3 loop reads CASSSLAGYEQYF. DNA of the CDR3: TGTGCCAGCAGCTCCCTAGCGGGCTACGAGCAGTACTTC.

CDR3 amino acids: CSARAGGRPYEQYF. The DNA of the CDR3 is TGCAGTGCTAGAGCGGGAGGCAGGCCCTACGAGCAGTACTTC. The rearrangement uses TRBV20-1 and TRBJ2-7; TRBD2 aligns across 7 bases. From germline, CDR1 is DFQATT and CDR2 SNEGSKA (reference sequence). Losses at the gene ends were 1 base for V and 2 bases for J; bases not matched to a gene: 5. This CDR3 is built from 14 residues.

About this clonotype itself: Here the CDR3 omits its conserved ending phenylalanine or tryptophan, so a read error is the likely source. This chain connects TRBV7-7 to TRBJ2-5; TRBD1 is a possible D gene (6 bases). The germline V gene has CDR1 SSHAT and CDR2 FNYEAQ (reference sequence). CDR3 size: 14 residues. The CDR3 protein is CASQTGSGEETQYL. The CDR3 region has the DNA TGTGCTTCGCAGACAGGCTCTGGGGAGGAGACCCAGTACCTC.

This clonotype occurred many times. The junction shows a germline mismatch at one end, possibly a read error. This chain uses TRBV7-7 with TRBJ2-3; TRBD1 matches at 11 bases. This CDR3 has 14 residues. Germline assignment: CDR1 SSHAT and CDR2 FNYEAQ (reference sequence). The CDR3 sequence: CASSVGQGADTQYF. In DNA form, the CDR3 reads TGTGCTAGCAGCGTGGGACAGGGGGCAGATACGCAGTATTTT.

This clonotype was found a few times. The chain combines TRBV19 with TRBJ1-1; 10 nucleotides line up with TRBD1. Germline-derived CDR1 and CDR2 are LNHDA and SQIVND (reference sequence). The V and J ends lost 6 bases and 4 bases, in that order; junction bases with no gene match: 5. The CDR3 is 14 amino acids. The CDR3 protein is CASRDRGEGTEAFF. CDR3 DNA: TGTGCCAGTAGGGACAGGGGGGAGGGCACTGAAGCTTTCTTT.

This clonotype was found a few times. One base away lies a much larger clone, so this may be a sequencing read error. The CDR3 DNA reads TGTGCCAGCAGCTGGGGGACTCCACAGAACATTCAGTCCTTC. This translates into CASSWGTPQNIQSF. This chain links TRBV14 with TRBJ2-4; possibly TRBD2 for D (6 bases). The CDR3 has 14 amino acids. Germline V gene data show CDR1 as SGHDN and CDR2 as FVKESK.

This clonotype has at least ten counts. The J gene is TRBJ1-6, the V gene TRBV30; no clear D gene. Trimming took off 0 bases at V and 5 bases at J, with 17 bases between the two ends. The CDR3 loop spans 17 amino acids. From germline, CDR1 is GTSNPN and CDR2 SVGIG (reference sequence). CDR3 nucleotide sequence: TGTGCCTGGAGTGTTTGGTCGGCAGGCCAAAATAATTCACCCCTCCACTTT. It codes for CAWSVWSAGQNNSPLHF.